The rows below give T cell receptor beta chains drawn from one sample of a study of blood T cells in healthy people across ages. TCRdb reanalysed the 5' RACE reads using MiXCR and keeps one entry per CDR3 protein. Among about 590,000 distinct CDR3 sequences, roughly 30% were seen once, and the ten largest hold around 16%. The sequenced material came from blood. These receptors were obtained from a woman older than 75 in good health. The CDR3 runs from the conserved cysteine through the conserved F or W. The order of the fields is V gene, D gene, clone size, J gene, CDR3 DNA, CDR3 protein. D genes are given only for firm matches. For some rows the clone size is stated as once, few or many, or as a class when expanded; others skip it.

>TRBV6-1|NA|NA|TRBJ2-7
TGTGCCAGCAGGGAACAGGGAGCATCTAGTCACGAGCAGTACTTC
CASREQGASSHEQYF
>TRBV5-8|NA|NA|TRBJ1-1
TGTGCCAGCCTCCATTGGGTAGGCACTGAAGCTTTCTTT
CASLHWVGTEAFF
>TRBV12-3/TRBV12-4|NA|NA|TRBJ2-2
TGTGCCAGCATATTCGGGGGCTCCGGGGAGCTGTTTTTT
CASIFGGSGELFF
>TRBV5-1|TRBD1|NA|TRBJ2-7
TGCGCCAGCAGCCCACGGGGACAGGGCTACGAGCAGTACTTC
CASSPRGQGYEQYF
>TRBV20-1|TRBD2|many|TRBJ2-5
TGCAGTGCTGGACTAGCAGAGACCCAGTACTTC
CSAGLAETQYF
>TRBV5-1|NA|many|TRBJ2-1
TGCGCCAGCAGCTCTAGGACGATGAGCTCCTACAATGAGCAGTTCTTC
CASSSRTMSSYNEQFF
>TRBV5-1|NA|NA|TRBJ1-4
TGCGCCAGCAGCTTGTCGGGGGTTGAGGAAAAACTGTTTTTT
CASSLSGVEEKLFF
>TRBV9|TRBD2|NA|TRBJ2-1
TGTGCCAGCAGCGCGCGCCTCGGAGCGGGAGGTGTTGATGAGCAGTTCTTC
CASSARLGAGGVDEQFF
>TRBV11-1|NA|many|TRBJ1-2
TGTGCCAGCAGTCGGGGAGGCTTTAACTATGGCTACACCTTC
CASSRGGFNYGYTF
>TRBV13|NA|many|TRBJ1-5
TGTGCCAGCAGCTTAGTTGGGGGTCAGCCCCAGCATTTT
CASSLVGGQPQHF
>TRBV4-3|NA|once|TRBJ2-7
TGCGCCAGCAGCCAAGCGGTTCAGGGATCGTACGAGCAGTACTTC
CASSQAVQGSYEQYF
>TRBV20-1|NA|NA|TRBJ2-3
TGCAGTGCTAGGCAGCGGAGCACAGATACGCAGTATTTT
CSARQRSTDTQYF
>TRBV5-1|NA|many|TRBJ2-2
TGCGCCAGCAGCCCGGATGCGAACACCGGGGAGCTGTTTTTT
CASSPDANTGELFF
>TRBV6-2/TRBV6-3|TRBD1|NA|TRBJ2-5
TGTGCCAGCAGTCAGGGACAGCCAAAAGAGACCCAGTACTTC
CASSQGQPKETQYF
>TRBV6-6|TRBD1|many|TRBJ1-5
TGTGCCAGCAGAACCCTGGGGCAGGGGGTCAATCAGCCCCAGCATTTT
CASRTLGQGVNQPQHF
>TRBV6-1|TRBD1|many|TRBJ2-7
TGTGCCAGCAGTGACGCGTTCTTTAGGGGGCAGGACGAGCAGTACTTC
CASSDAFFRGQDEQYF
>TRBV5-6|TRBD1|many|TRBJ1-5
TGTGCCAGCAGCCTAACGAGACAGGGAAGAAGCAATCAGCCCCAGCATTTT
CASSLTRQGRSNQPQHF
>TRBV20-1|NA|few|TRBJ1-4
TGCAGTGCTAGAGATTTTTACGGGGAGGAGGAAAAACTGTTTTTT
CSARDFYGEEEKLFF
>TRBV5-5|NA|NA|TRBJ1-6
TGTGCCAGCAGCTTTAAGGGCGATTCACCCCTCCACTTT
CASSFKGDSPLHF
>TRBV20-1|NA|NA|TRBJ1-1
TGCAGTGGCCTCGGGGGGGGGAACACTGAAGCTTTCTTT
CSGLGGGNTEAFF
>TRBV7-9|TRBD1|many|TRBJ1-2
TGTGCCAGCAGCTTAACAACAGGGGAGGGTGGCTACACCTTC
CASSLTTGEGGYTF
>TRBV6-2/TRBV6-3|NA|many|TRBJ2-7
TGTGCCAGCAGCGGCCGGGACGGTTCTTCCTACGAGCAGTACTTC
CASSGRDGSSYEQYF
>TRBV24-1|NA|few|TRBJ2-1
TGTGCCACCTCTTCCGGGCGGACCTCCTACAATGAGCAGTTCTTC
CATSSGRTSYNEQFF
>TRBV5-1|NA|NA|TRBJ1-1
TGCGCCAGCAGCTTGTGGGAGGGGATGAACACTGAAGCTTTCTTT
CASSLWEGMNTEAFF
>TRBV5-1|TRBD1|NA|TRBJ1-1
TGCGCCAGCAGCTCAGGGGGCCGTTACATGAACACTGAAGCTTTCTTT
CASSSGGRYMNTEAFF
>TRBV18|NA|NA|TRBJ1-3
TGTGCCAGCTCACCAGGAGTGGGAGGAAACACCATATATTTT
CASSPGVGGNTIYF
>TRBV5-1|NA|many|TRBJ1-1
TGTGCCAGCAGCTTAGGGGATACTGAAGCTTTCTTT
CASSLGDTEAFF
>TRBV10-3|TRBD2|many|TRBJ2-7
TGTGCCATCAGTGTAGAGCGGGGGGGCCCCTACGAGCAGTACTTC
CAISVERGGPYEQYF
>TRBV30|NA|few|TRBJ2-1
TGTGCCTGGAGCCGAGGACAGAAGACTAACAATGAGCAGTTCTTC
CAWSRGQKTNNEQFF
>TRBV7-9|TRBD1|few|TRBJ2-5
TGTGCCAGCAGCTTAGCGGGGACAGCCAGAGAGCAGTACTTC
CASSLAGTAREQYF
>TRBV6-2/TRBV6-3|NA|many|TRBJ2-7
TGTGCCAGCAGTGGGTACTACGAGCAGTACTTC
CASSGYYEQYF
>TRBV27|TRBD1|many|TRBJ2-1
TGTGCCAGCAGTTCACGCAATTCAAGACAGGGCGATGAGCAGTTCTTC
CASSSRNSRQGDEQFF
>TRBV9|TRBD1|many|TRBJ1-5
TGTGCCAGCAGCGTAGGGACAGGGGACAATCAGCCCCAGCATTTT
CASSVGTGDNQPQHF
>TRBV7-9|TRBD1|many|TRBJ2-4
TGTGCCAGCAGCCCAACAGGGGCATGGAACATTCAGTACTTC
CASSPTGAWNIQYF
>TRBV20-1|NA|many|TRBJ2-3
TGCAGTGTCGCGATGGGGGGCAGAACAGATACGCAGTATTTT
CSVAMGGRTDTQYF
>TRBV6-2/TRBV6-3|TRBD2|NA|TRBJ2-1
TGTGCCAGCAGAGTTATGGGCGGGGGGGGTTTAAATGAGCAGTTCTTC
CASRVMGGGGLNEQFF
>TRBV12-3/TRBV12-4|NA|NA|TRBJ2-3
TGTGCCAGCAGTTTGAGGAGGGGCCAGATAGCAGATACGCAGTATTTT
CASSLRRGQIADTQYF
>TRBV28|NA|many|TRBJ1-6
TGTGCCAGCAGTTGGGGTCCACGCACAGGGCCAAGGAGCTCCTATAATTCACCCCTCCACTTT
CASSWGPRTGPRSSYNSPLHF
>TRBV4-2|TRBD2|NA|TRBJ2-1
TGTGCCAGCAGTCAAGAGGGGCTAGCGGGAGAGACCCAGTTCTTC
CASSQEGLAGETQFF
>TRBV7-3|NA|NA|TRBJ1-1
TGTGCCAGCAGCAGAGGGTACAGAGGTGAAGCTTTCTTT
CASSRGYRGEAFF
>TRBV2|TRBD1|many|TRBJ2-6
TGTGCCAGCAGTGTGAAACAGGGGCCAAGCTCTGGGGCCAACGTCCTGACTTTC
CASSVKQGPSSGANVLTF